These T cell receptor beta chains were read from a single sample in a study of T cells in localized non-small cell lung cancer. TCRdb keeps only in-frame clones here, not all; method: immunoSEQ multiplex PCR. The table shows around 83,000 clones, with about 91% occurring only once. The input for sequencing was peripheral blood, taken before any cancer treatment. The receptors come from a man aged 35 to 70 with stage I squamous cell lung carcinoma. Both conserved end residues are part of each CDR3. The order of the fields is J gene, V gene, D gene, clone size, CDR3 DNA, CDR3 protein. A D gene is named only where the DNA matches it firmly. Clone size is shown for a subset of rows, as once, few, many or a class of expanded clone.

j_call: TRBJ2-5; v_call: TRBV7-6; d_call: .; clone_size: .; cdr3_nt: TGTGCCAGCAGCTTAGTCGCCCAGGGGGGGGACAGTGAAGAGACCCAGTACTTC; cdr3_aa: CASSLVAQGGDSEETQYF
j_call: TRBJ2-7; v_call: TRBV7-3; d_call: .; clone_size: .; cdr3_nt: TGTGCCAGCAGCTTAAGGAACAGGCTGGGGCCCCCCTACGAGCAGTACTTC; cdr3_aa: CASSLRNRLGPPYEQYF
j_call: TRBJ1-4; v_call: TRBV29-1; d_call: .; clone_size: .; cdr3_nt: TGCAGCGTTGAAGATCCCCGGGATTCACTCCTTTTT; cdr3_aa: CSVEDPRDSLLF
j_call: TRBJ2-2; v_call: TRBV19; d_call: TRBD2; clone_size: .; cdr3_nt: TGTGCCAGTAGTTTTGAGCGGGGGTTCGAAGGCACCGGGGAGCTGTTTTTT; cdr3_aa: CASSFERGFEGTGELFF
j_call: TRBJ1-1; v_call: TRBV9; d_call: .; clone_size: .; cdr3_nt: TGTGCCAGCAGCGTAGGGGGATATAACACTGAAGCTTTCTTT; cdr3_aa: CASSVGGYNTEAFF
j_call: TRBJ1-6; v_call: TRBV19; d_call: TRBD1; clone_size: .; cdr3_nt: TGTGCCAGTAGCGACCGGGACAGGGTCTCTTTT; cdr3_aa: CASSDRDRVSF
j_call: TRBJ1-2; v_call: TRBV2; d_call: TRBD1; clone_size: .; cdr3_nt: TGTGCCAGCAGTGAATTGGGGACAGGGTACGGGGGGTCTGGCTACACCTTC; cdr3_aa: CASSELGTGYGGSGYTF
j_call: TRBJ2-7; v_call: TRBV6-6; d_call: .; clone_size: .; cdr3_nt: TGTGCCAGCAGTTACGGAGGCAGGGAGACCTACGAGCAGTACTTC; cdr3_aa: CASSYGGRETYEQYF
j_call: TRBJ2-5; v_call: TRBV10-3; d_call: TRBD2; clone_size: .; cdr3_nt: TGTGCCATCAGTCCCGGGACTAGCGGGGGAGGAGAGACCCAGTACTTC; cdr3_aa: CAISPGTSGGGETQYF
j_call: TRBJ2-4; v_call: TRBV5-5; d_call: .; clone_size: .; cdr3_nt: TGTGCCAGCAGCTCGGAATTAGCCAAAAACATTCAGTACTTC; cdr3_aa: CASSSELAKNIQYF
j_call: TRBJ2-2; v_call: TRBV7-3; d_call: .; clone_size: .; cdr3_nt: TGTGCCAGCAGCTCCCCCACCGGGGAGCTGTTTTTT; cdr3_aa: CASSSPTGELFF
j_call: TRBJ1-2; v_call: TRBV2; d_call: .; clone_size: .; cdr3_nt: TGTGCCAGAAATACAGGGAAGGGCTATGGCTACACCTTC; cdr3_aa: CARNTGKGYGYTF
j_call: TRBJ2-4; v_call: TRBV27; d_call: .; clone_size: .; cdr3_nt: TGTGCCAGCACCGCCGCAGGTTTGGGCAAAAACATTCAGTACTTC; cdr3_aa: CASTAAGLGKNIQYF
j_call: TRBJ1-5; v_call: TRBV7-6; d_call: .; clone_size: once; cdr3_nt: TGTGCCAGCAGCTTAGCTTCGGATCAGCCCCAGCATTTT; cdr3_aa: CASSLASDQPQHF
j_call: TRBJ2-2; v_call: TRBV5-1; d_call: .; clone_size: .; cdr3_nt: TGCGCCAGCAGCCCCGGGACACCGAACACCGGGGAGCTGTTTTTT; cdr3_aa: CASSPGTPNTGELFF
j_call: TRBJ1-4; v_call: TRBV29-1; d_call: .; clone_size: .; cdr3_nt: TGCAGCGTCCGGGGGCCCGGGGATGAAAAACTGTTTTTT; cdr3_aa: CSVRGPGDEKLFF
j_call: TRBJ1-4; v_call: TRBV19; d_call: .; clone_size: .; cdr3_nt: TGTGCCAGTGGAGACGGACCTAATGAAAAACTGTTTTTT; cdr3_aa: CASGDGPNEKLFF
j_call: TRBJ2-5; v_call: TRBV28; d_call: TRBD1; clone_size: once; cdr3_nt: TGTGCCAGCAGTTTCATGAGACAGGGGAGAGAGACCCAGTACTTC; cdr3_aa: CASSFMRQGRETQYF
j_call: TRBJ1-3; v_call: TRBV5-1; d_call: .; clone_size: .; cdr3_nt: TGCGCCAGCAGCTTGGGAGAGGGAAACACCATATATTTT; cdr3_aa: CASSLGEGNTIYF
j_call: TRBJ1-2; v_call: TRBV5-1; d_call: .; clone_size: few; cdr3_nt: TGCGCCAGCAGCCCCCACCCGACGGAGATCTATGGCTACACCTTC; cdr3_aa: CASSPHPTEIYGYTF
j_call: TRBJ1-1; v_call: TRBV7-9; d_call: .; clone_size: .; cdr3_nt: TGTGCCAGCAGCTTAGGGACGAACACTGAAGCTTTCTTT; cdr3_aa: CASSLGTNTEAFF
j_call: TRBJ1-3; v_call: TRBV5-4; d_call: .; clone_size: few; cdr3_nt: TGTGCCAGCAGCCCCCTGGTGGGGGGTACCATATATTTT; cdr3_aa: CASSPLVGGTIYF
j_call: TRBJ2-7; v_call: TRBV28; d_call: .; clone_size: once; cdr3_nt: TGTGCCAGCAGTCCAGGGGTCCTCCCCTACGAGCAGTACTTC; cdr3_aa: CASSPGVLPYEQYF
j_call: TRBJ1-6; v_call: TRBV6-6; d_call: TRBD1; clone_size: once; cdr3_nt: TGTGCCAGCAGCGAACGACAGGGGAATTCACCCCTCCACTTT; cdr3_aa: CASSERQGNSPLHF
j_call: TRBJ1-2; v_call: TRBV14; d_call: .; clone_size: .; cdr3_nt: TGTGCCAGCAGCCAAGAGACAGGTTTGGCCTATGGCTACACCTTC; cdr3_aa: CASSQETGLAYGYTF